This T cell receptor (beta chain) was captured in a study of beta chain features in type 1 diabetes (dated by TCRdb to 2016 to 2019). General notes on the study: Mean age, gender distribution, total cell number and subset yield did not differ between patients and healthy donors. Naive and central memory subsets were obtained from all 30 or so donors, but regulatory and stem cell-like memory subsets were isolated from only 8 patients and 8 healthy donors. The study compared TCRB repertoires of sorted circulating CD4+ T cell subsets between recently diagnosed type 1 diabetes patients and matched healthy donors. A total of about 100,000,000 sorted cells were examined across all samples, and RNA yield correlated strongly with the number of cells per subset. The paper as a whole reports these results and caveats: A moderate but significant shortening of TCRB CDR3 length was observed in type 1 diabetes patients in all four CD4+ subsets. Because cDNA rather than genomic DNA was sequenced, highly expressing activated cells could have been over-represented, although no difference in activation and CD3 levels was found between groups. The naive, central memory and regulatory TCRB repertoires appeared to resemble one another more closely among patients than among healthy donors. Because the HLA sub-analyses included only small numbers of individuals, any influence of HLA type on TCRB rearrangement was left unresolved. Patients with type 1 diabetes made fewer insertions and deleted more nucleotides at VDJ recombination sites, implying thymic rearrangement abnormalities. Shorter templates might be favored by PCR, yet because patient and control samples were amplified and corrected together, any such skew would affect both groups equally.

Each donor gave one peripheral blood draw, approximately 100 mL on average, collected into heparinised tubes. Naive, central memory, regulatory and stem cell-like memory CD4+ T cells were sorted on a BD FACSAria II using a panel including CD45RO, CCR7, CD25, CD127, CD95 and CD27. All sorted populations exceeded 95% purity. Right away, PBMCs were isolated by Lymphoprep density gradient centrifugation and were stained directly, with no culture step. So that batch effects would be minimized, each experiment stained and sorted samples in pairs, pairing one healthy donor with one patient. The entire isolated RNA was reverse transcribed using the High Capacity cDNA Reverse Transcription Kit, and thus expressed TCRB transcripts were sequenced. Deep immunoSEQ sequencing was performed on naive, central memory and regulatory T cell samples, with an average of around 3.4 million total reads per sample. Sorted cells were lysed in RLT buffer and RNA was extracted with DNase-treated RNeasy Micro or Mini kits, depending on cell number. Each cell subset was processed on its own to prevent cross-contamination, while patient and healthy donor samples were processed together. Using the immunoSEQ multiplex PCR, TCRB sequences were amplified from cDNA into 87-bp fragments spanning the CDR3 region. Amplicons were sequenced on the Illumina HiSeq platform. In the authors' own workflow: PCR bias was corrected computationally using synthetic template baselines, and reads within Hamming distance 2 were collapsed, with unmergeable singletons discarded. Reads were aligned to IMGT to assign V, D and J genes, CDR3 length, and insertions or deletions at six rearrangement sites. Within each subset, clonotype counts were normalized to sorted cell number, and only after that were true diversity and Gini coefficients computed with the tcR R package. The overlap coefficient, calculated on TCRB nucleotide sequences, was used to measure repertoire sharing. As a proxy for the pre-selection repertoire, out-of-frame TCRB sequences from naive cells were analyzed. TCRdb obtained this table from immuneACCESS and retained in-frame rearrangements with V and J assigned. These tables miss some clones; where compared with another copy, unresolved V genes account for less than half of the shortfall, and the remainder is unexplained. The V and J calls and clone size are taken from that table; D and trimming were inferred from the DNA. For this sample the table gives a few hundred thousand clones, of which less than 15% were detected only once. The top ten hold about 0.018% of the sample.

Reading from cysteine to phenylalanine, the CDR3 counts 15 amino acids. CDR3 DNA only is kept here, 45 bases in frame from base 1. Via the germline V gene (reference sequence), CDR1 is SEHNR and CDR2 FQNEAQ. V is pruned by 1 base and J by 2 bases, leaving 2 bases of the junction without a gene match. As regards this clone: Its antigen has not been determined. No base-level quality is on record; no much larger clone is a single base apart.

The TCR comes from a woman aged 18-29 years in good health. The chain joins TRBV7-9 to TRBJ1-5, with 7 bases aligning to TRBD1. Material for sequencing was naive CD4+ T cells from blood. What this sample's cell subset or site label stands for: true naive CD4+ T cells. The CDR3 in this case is CASSLGDRGNQPQHF. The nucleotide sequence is TGTGCCAGCAGCTTAGGCGACAGGGGCAATCAGCCCCAGCATTTT. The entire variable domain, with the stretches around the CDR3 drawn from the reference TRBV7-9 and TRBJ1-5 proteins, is DTGVSQNPRHKITKRGQNVTFRCDPISEHNRLYWYRQTLGQGPEFLTYFQNEAQLEKSRLLSDRFSAERPKGSFSTLEIQRTEQGDSAMYLCASSLGDRGNQPQHFGDGTRLSIL.